These T cell receptor beta chains were read from a single sample in a study of blood T cell repertoires in COVID-19. The table came from immunoSEQ multiplex PCR; TCRdb's copy has only in-frame clones and leaves some out. The repertoire holds 250,000 to 350,000 clones, with about 87% as singletons. The sequenced sample consisted of peripheral blood. Receptors were obtained from a woman aged 45-60 years who had recovered from COVID-19. Each CDR3 is given with its conserved first and last residue. A D gene is named only where the DNA matches it firmly. Some rows mark clone size as missing; the rest say once, few, many or name a class of expanded clone.

V	D	J	size	DNA	CDR3
TRBV5-4	.	TRBJ1-1	.	TGTGCCAGCAGTCCTCCCGGGTCAATCGGCGCTGAAGCTTTCTTT	CASSPPGSIGAEAFF
TRBV5-1	.	TRBJ2-3	.	TGCGCCAGCAGCTTGGCCCTACCAGATACGCAGTATTTT	CASSLALPDTQYF
TRBV5-4	TRBD1	TRBJ1-4	.	TGTGCCAGCAGCCAGGGGACAGCCTTTAATGAAAAACTGTTTTTT	CASSQGTAFNEKLFF
TRBV29-1	.	TRBJ1-1	.	TGCAGCGCCCGACGGGGGGAGGACACTGAAGCTTTCTTT	CSARRGEDTEAFF
TRBV5-8	.	TRBJ2-1	.	TGTGCCAGCAGCTTATGGCTAGTCTTCAACAATGAGCAGTTCTTC	CASSLWLVFNNEQFF
TRBV7-2	TRBD2	TRBJ2-5	.	TGTGCCAGCAGCCGGACTAGCGGGAGGTTACAAGAGACCCAGTACTTC	CASSRTSGRLQETQYF
TRBV19	TRBD2	TRBJ2-2	.	TGTGCCACGCATCTAGCGGGGGACGGGGAGCTGTTTTTT	CATHLAGDGELFF
TRBV20-1	.	TRBJ1-6	.	TGCAGTGCTAGTGAAGACAGCCTCTATAATTCACCCCTCCACTTT	CSASEDSLYNSPLHF
TRBV5-1	TRBD1	TRBJ1-4	.	TGCGCCAGCAGCAGGGGACAGACAATTAATGAAAAACTGTTTTTT	CASSRGQTINEKLFF
TRBV6-5	.	TRBJ1-2	.	TGTGCCAGCAGTTACGCAGGGTCCGGCTACACCTTC	CASSYAGSGYTF
TRBV2	.	TRBJ2-2	.	TGTGCCAGCATTTGGACGGGGGTTACGAACACCGGGGAGCTGTTTTTT	CASIWTGVTNTGELFF
TRBV4-1	TRBD2	TRBJ2-1	.	TGCGCCAGCAGCCAACTAGCGGGGGACCACAATGAGCAGTTCTTC	CASSQLAGDHNEQFF
TRBV7-2	.	TRBJ2-7	.	TGTGCCAGCAGCTTAAAGGGGGACTCCTACGAGCAGTACTTC	CASSLKGDSYEQYF
TRBV4-3	TRBD1	TRBJ1-6	.	TGCGCCAGCAGCCAAGATCTCCGGCAGGGGGATAATTCACCCCTCCACTTT	CASSQDLRQGDNSPLHF
TRBV13	.	TRBJ2-1	.	TGTGCCAGCAGCCCCCCCCTTTGGCAGGATGAGCAGTTCTTC	CASSPPLWQDEQFF
TRBV7-2	TRBD2	TRBJ2-7	once	TGTGCCAGCAGCCGGCTAGCGGGGTCCTACGAGCAGTACTTC	CASSRLAGSYEQYF
TRBV30	TRBD1	TRBJ1-2	many	TGTGCCTGGAAACTACAGGGGGCGCGTGGCTACACCTTC	CAWKLQGARGYTF
TRBV28	.	TRBJ2-7	.	TGTGCCAGCAGTCCGTCGGACAGCTACGAGCAGTACTTC	CASSPSDSYEQYF
TRBV7-8	.	TRBJ2-7	.	TGTGCCAGCAGCATACGACAGGTCGGAGCCTACGAGCAGTACTTC	CASSIRQVGAYEQYF
TRBV7-9	.	TRBJ2-5	.	TGTGCCAGCAGCTTATTTGGCGGGAACAAAGAGACCCAGTACTTC	CASSLFGGNKETQYF
TRBV6-6	TRBD1	TRBJ2-7	.	TGTGCCAGCAGCCCCGACAGGGGGCTCTACGAGCAGTACTTC	CASSPDRGLYEQYF
TRBV5-5	TRBD2	TRBJ2-3	.	TGTGCCAGCAGGTGGACTAGCGGGGGAGCAGATACGCAGTATTTT	CASRWTSGGADTQYF
TRBV2	TRBD2	TRBJ2-3	.	TGTGCCAACTTAGCGGGAGAGGCAGATACGCAGTATTTT	CANLAGEADTQYF
TRBV18	TRBD1	TRBJ1-1	once	TGTGCCAGCTCGTCAGACAGGGGGTATGTTGAAGCTTTCTTT	CASSSDRGYVEAFF
TRBV15	.	TRBJ1-6	.	TGTGCCACCAGCAGAGGGAGCGGTTCGTTGAGCTCCTATAATTCACCCCTCCACTTT	CATSRGSGSLSSYNSPLHF
TRBV30	TRBD2	TRBJ2-7	.	TGTGCCTGGAGTTCAAGCGGGGGTACCTACGAGCAGTACTTC	CAWSSSGGTYEQYF
TRBV4-1	.	TRBJ2-7	.	TGCGCCAGCAGCCAAACTTCAGGGGAAGTTGTACACGAGCAGTACTTC	CASSQTSGEVVHEQYF
TRBV7-2	.	TRBJ2-5	.	TGTGCCAGCAGCTTAGGGGGTCTAGCGGAGACCCAGTACTTC	CASSLGGLAETQYF
TRBV6-2/TRBV6-3	TRBD2	TRBJ2-1	.	TGTGCCAGCAGTTACGTCTCGGGGTTGCTAGCGGGGGGGCGCAATGAGCAGTTCTTC	CASSYVSGLLAGGRNEQFF
TRBV6-5	TRBD1	TRBJ1-4	.	TGTGCCAGCGGGGACAGGGGGAAAGCTAATGAAAAACTGTTTTTT	CASGDRGKANEKLFF
TRBV6-1	.	TRBJ1-2	once	TGTGCCAGCAGTGAAACAGGGAGTAACTATGGCTACACCTTC	CASSETGSNYGYTF
TRBV4-1	.	TRBJ2-4	.	TGCGCCAGCAGCCAAGAAAATGGGGGGAACATTCAGTACTTC	CASSQENGGNIQYF
TRBV2	.	TRBJ1-6	.	TGTGCCAGCAGTTCCGGGACAAGCAATTCACCCCTCCACTTT	CASSSGTSNSPLHF
TRBV28	TRBD1	TRBJ2-7	.	TGTGCCAGCAGTAGGACAGGCCACTCCTACGAGCAGTACTTC	CASSRTGHSYEQYF
TRBV18	TRBD1	TRBJ1-6	once	TGTGCCAGCTCACCACTAGACAGGGTAAGGAGCTCCTATAATTCACCCCTCCACTTT	CASSPLDRVRSSYNSPLHF
TRBV27	TRBD1	TRBJ2-1	.	TGTGCCAGCAGCCCCGGTCTCGGACAGGGGGAACCCAACTCCTACAATGAGCAGTTCTTC	CASSPGLGQGEPNSYNEQFF
TRBV5-1	.	TRBJ1-3	.	TGCGCCACCCTCTGCAAGGGGCATGTCTCTGGAAACACCATATATTTT	CATLCKGHVSGNTIYF
TRBV5-6	.	TRBJ2-7	once	TGTGCCAGCAGCGTGACAGCCTACGAGCAGTACTTC	CASSVTAYEQYF
TRBV30	.	TRBJ2-7	.	TGTGCCTGGAGCCAGGGGTACGAGCAGTACTTC	CAWSQGYEQYF
TRBV11-2	TRBD2	TRBJ2-1	.	TGTGCCAGCAGCTTAGAAGGACTAGCGGGAGTAGGGAATGAGCAGTTCTTC	CASSLEGLAGVGNEQFF
TRBV9	.	TRBJ1-3	once	TGTGCCAGCAGCGCCCTTGCCGGGATCTCTGGAAACACCATATATTTT	CASSALAGISGNTIYF
TRBV27	.	TRBJ1-2	.	TGTGCCAGCAGTTTATCTCCACACATTCGTAGCGTCAGATACTATGGCTACACCTTC	CASSLSPHIRSVRYYGYTF
TRBV7-2	.	TRBJ1-2	.	TGTGCCAGCAGCTTAGATACGGGGGTTTATGGCTACACCTTC	CASSLDTGVYGYTF
TRBV9	TRBD2	TRBJ2-3	.	TGTGCCAGCAGCGTAGGAGCGGGAGGGTTCACAGATACGCAGTATTTT	CASSVGAGGFTDTQYF
TRBV4-3	.	TRBJ2-1	.	TGCGCCAGCAGCCAAGGCTCGGTGGGTCTAGCTTCGAGGAATGAGCAGTTCTTC	CASSQGSVGLASRNEQFF
TRBV12-3/TRBV12-4	.	TRBJ2-7	.	TGTGCCAGCAGACAAACCAGGGAGCAGTACTTC	CASRQTREQYF
TRBV19	.	TRBJ2-3	.	TGTGCCAGTAGTATAGATCCGTCGGGGGTGATGCAGTATTTT	CASSIDPSGVMQYF
TRBV14	.	TRBJ2-7	.	TGTGCCAGCAGCCAAGTTGGAGGGAGGAGGTACGAGCAGTACTTC	CASSQVGGRRYEQYF
TRBV28	TRBD1	TRBJ2-5	.	TGTGCCAGCAGCACTGGACAGGCCAGGGAGACCCAGTACTTC	CASSTGQARETQYF
TRBV12-3/TRBV12-4	.	TRBJ2-7	.	TGTGCCAGCAGCCTAGGGGTCGAGCAGTACTTC	CASSLGVEQYF
TRBV18	TRBD1	TRBJ1-6	.	TGTGCCAGCTCACCGGGGACAGGGAGCTATAATTCACCCCTCCACTTT	CASSPGTGSYNSPLHF
TRBV11-2	.	TRBJ2-2	.	TGTGCCAGCAGCCCAGGGACCGGGGAGCTGTTTTTT	CASSPGTGELFF
TRBV7-2	TRBD2	TRBJ2-7	.	TGTGCCAGCAGCGTCGGAGCGGGAGGTTCCTACGAGCAGTACTTC	CASSVGAGGSYEQYF
TRBV11-2	.	TRBJ2-7	.	TGTGCCAGCAGCGCATCTATAGCGGTGTTCTCCTACGAGCAGTACTTC	CASSASIAVFSYEQYF
TRBV11-2	TRBD2	TRBJ2-7	.	TGTGCCAGCAGCGCCCTAGCGGGGAGCTCCTACGAGCAGTACTTC	CASSALAGSSYEQYF
TRBV7-9	TRBD1	TRBJ2-6	few	TGTGCCAGCAGCTTACCCGGACAGGGGCCTCTCTCTGGGGCCAACGTCCTGACTTTC	CASSLPGQGPLSGANVLTF
TRBV2	.	TRBJ2-5	.	TGTGCCAGCGGGATTAACAGGGTCCGGGAGACCCAGTACTTC	CASGINRVRETQYF